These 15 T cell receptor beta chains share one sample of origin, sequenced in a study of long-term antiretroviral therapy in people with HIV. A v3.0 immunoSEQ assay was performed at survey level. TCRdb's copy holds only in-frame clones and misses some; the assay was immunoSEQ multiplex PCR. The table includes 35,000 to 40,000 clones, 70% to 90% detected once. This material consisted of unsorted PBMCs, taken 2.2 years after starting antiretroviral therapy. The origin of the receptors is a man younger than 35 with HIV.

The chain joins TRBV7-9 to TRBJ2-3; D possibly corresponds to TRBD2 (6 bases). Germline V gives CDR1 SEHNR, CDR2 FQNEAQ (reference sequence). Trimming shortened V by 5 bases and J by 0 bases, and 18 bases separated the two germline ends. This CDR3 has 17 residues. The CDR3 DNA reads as TGTGCCAGCAGCCCGCAGCTGGGACTGACTAGCACAGATACGCAGTATTTT. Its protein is CASSPQLGLTSTDTQYF.

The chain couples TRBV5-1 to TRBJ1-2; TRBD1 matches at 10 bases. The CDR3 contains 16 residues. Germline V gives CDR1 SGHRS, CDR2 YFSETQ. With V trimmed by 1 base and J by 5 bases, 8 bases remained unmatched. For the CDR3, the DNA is TGCGCCAGCAGCTTGCGCCCGGGACAGGGGTTTTATGGCTACACCTTC. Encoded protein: CASSLRPGQGFYGYTF.

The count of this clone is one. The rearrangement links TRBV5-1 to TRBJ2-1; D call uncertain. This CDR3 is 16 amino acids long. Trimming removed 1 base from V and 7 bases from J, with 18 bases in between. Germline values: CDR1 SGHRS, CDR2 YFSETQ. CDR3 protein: CASSLWSTIIGNEQFF. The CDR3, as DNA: TGCGCCAGCAGCTTGTGGTCGACAATAATTGGGAATGAGCAGTTCTTC.

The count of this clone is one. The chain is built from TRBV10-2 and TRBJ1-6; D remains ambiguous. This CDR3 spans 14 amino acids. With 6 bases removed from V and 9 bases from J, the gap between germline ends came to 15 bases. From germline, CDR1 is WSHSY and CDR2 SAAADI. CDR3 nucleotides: TGCGCCAGCAGCCCGGGGAGGACGGGTTCACCCCTCCACTTT. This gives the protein CASSPGRTGSPLHF.

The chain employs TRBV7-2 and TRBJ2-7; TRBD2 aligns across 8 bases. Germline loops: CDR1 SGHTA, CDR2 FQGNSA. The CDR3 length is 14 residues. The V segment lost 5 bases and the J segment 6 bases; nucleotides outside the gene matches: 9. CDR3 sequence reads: CASSLRGGPGEQYF. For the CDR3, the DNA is TGTGCCAGCAGCCTCCGCGGGGGGCCAGGCGAGCAGTACTTC.

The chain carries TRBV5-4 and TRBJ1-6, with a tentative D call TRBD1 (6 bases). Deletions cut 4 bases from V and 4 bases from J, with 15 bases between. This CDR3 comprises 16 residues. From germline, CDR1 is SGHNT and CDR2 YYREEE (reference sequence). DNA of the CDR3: TGTGCCAGCAGCCCGCCAGGGGACCTTTATAATTCACCCCTCCACTTT. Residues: CASSPPGDLYNSPLHF. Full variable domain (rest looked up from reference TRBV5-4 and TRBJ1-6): ETGVTQSPTHLIKTRGQQVTLRCSSQSGHNTVSWYQQALGQGPQFIFQYYREEENGRGNFPPRFSGLQFPNYSSELNVNALELDDSALYLCASSPPGDLYNSPLHFGNGTRLTVT.

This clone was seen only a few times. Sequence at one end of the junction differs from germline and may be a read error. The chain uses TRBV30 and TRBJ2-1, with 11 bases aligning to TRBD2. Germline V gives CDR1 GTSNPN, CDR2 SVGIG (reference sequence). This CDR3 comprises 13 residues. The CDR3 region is CAWSGLAGNVRIF. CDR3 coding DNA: TGTGCCTGGAGTGGACTAGCGGGAAATGTACGGATCTTC.

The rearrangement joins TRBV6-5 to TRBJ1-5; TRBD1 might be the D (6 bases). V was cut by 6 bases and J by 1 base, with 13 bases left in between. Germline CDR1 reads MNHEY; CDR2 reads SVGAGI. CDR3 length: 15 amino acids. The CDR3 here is CASSRGGGSNQPQHF. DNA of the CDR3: TGTGCCAGCAGCCGCGGAGGGGGGAGCAATCAGCCCCAGCATTTT.

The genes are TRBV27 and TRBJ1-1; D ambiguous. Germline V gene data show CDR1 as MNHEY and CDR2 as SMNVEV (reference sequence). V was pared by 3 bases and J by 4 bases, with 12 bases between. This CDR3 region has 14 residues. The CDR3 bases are TGTGCCAGCAGTTTCGGCCTTGGGAGCACTGAAGCTTTCTTT. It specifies CASSFGLGSTEAFF.

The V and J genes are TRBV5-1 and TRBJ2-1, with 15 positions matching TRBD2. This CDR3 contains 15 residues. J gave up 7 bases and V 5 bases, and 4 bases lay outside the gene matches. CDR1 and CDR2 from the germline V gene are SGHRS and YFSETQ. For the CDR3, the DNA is TGCGCCAGCAGACCTGGACTAGCGGGAGGGAATGAGCAGTTCTTC. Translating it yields CASRPGLAGGNEQFF.

Written as DNA, the CDR3 is TGCAGTGCCTTTGAACAAGGGGGAGCTTTCTTT. It translates to CSAFEQGGAFF. The chain couples TRBV20-1 to TRBJ1-1; perhaps TRBD1 as D (6 bases). V was trimmed by 6 bases and J by 10 bases, leaving 15 bases between them. CDR3 length: 11 amino acids. Germline CDR1 and CDR2: DFQATT and SNEGSKA (reference sequence).

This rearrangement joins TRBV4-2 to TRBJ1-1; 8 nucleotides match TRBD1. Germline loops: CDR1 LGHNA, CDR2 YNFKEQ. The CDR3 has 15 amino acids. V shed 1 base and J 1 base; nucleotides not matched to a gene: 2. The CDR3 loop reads CASSQGTGGNTEAFF. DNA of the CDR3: TGTGCCAGCAGCCAAGGTACAGGGGGGAACACTGAAGCTTTCTTT.

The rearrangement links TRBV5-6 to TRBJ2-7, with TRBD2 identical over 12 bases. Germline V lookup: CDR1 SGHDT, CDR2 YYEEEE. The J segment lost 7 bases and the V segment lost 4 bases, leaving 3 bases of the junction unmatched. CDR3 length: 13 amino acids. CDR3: CASSAGLAGEQYF. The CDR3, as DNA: TGTGCCAGCAGCGCGGGACTAGCGGGTGAGCAGTACTTC.

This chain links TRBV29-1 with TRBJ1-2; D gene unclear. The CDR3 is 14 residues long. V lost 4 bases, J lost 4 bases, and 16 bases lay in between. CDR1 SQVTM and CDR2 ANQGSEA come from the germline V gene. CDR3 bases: TGCAGCGTTGGATCCGGGCCAGGAGGCTATGGCTACACCTTC. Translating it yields CSVGSGPGGYGYTF.

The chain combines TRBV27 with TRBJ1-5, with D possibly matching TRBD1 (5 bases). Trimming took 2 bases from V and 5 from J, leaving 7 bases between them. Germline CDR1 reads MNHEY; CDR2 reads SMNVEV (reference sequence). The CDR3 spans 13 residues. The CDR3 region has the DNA TGTGCCAGCAGTTTACGCAGGGATCAGCCCCAGCATTTT. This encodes CASSLRRDQPQHF.